Below are 26 T cell receptor beta chains sequenced from a single sample in a study of human T cells and chemical hapten exposure. Time point here: patch test 1, 2 weeks after DPC sensitization. Treatment indicated: therapeutic diphenylcyclopropenone sensitization with weekly scalp DPC. TCRdb used MiXCR to reprocess the RACE reads, holding one entry per CDR3 protein. The sample has about 71,000 distinct CDR3 sequences; roughly 9.2% are singletons. Sequencing used whole blood, obtained in connection with sensitization to the hapten diphenylcyclopropenone (DPC). The receptors stem from a woman between 40 and 55 years old with alopecia areata. Some clones in this sample may be carry-over from other donors' samples.

Concerning this clonotype: A much larger clone is a single base away; this may be a read error. The chain carries TRBV28 and TRBJ2-7; no definite D call. The V and J ends lost 5 bases and 0 bases respectively, with 14 bases between them. The CDR3 runs to 15 residues. Germline V gene sequence: CDR1 MDHEN, CDR2 SYDVKM. CDR3 in DNA: TGTGCCAGCAGTCTTCTATCCGGAAGCTCCTACGAGCAGTACTTC. This sequence encodes CASSLLSGSSYEQYF.

In this sample, this clonotype turned up many times. The genes are TRBV7-9 and TRBJ2-7; TRBD2 aligns across 8 bases. V shed 11 bases, J shed 2 bases, and the junction held 8 bases outside the gene matches. CDR1 is SEHNR and CDR2 is FQNEAQ in the germline V gene (reference sequence). The CDR3 is 13 amino acids. The DNA of the CDR3 is TGTGCCTCCGATCGAGCGGGGGCCTACGAGCAGTACTTC. Its protein is CASDRAGAYEQYF. The entire variable domain, with the rest obtained from reference TRBV7-9 and TRBJ2-7, is as follows: DTGVSQNPRHKITKRGQNVTFRCDPISEHNRLYWYRQTLGQGPEFLTYFQNEAQLEKSRLLSDRFSAERPKGSFSTLEIQRTEQGDSAMYLCASDRAGAYEQYFGPGTRLTVT.

This clonotype was seen a few times. This chain connects TRBV20-1 to TRBJ1-1; 7 bases line up with TRBD1. The CDR3 is made up of 13 amino acids. Germline trimming cut 6 bases from V and 2 bases from J; bases unmatched to any gene: 6. The germline V gene has CDR1 DFQATT and CDR2 SNEGSKA (reference sequence). The CDR3 loop reads CSARQGLNTEAFF. As DNA, the CDR3 is TGCAGTGCACGACAGGGTTTAAACACTGAAGCTTTCTTT.

This clonotype was counted at least ten times. The V and J genes are TRBV7-2 and TRBJ2-2; TRBD2 agrees at 7 bases. Germline-derived CDR1 and CDR2 are SGHTA and FQGNSA. This CDR3 contains 16 residues. Unmatched junction bases numbered 9, after V lost 1 base and J lost 7 bases. The CDR3 is CASSLVFGGFGGELFF. For the CDR3, the DNA is TGTGCCAGCAGCTTAGTGTTCGGGGGGTTTGGCGGGGAGCTGTTTTTT.

This rearrangement joins TRBV3-1 to TRBJ1-1; D remains unclear. Per germline, CDR1 LGHDT and CDR2 YNNKEL (reference sequence). Trimming took off 0 bases at V and 5 bases at J, with 4 bases between the two ends. The CDR3 has 12 residues. CDR3 loop: CASSQERTEAFF. For the CDR3, the DNA is TGTGCCAGCAGCCAAGAGAGGACTGAAGCTTTCTTT.

The table lists this clonotype with many counts. The genes are TRBV6-2 or TRBV6-3 and TRBJ2-1; 7 nucleotides match TRBD1. Trimming cost V 5 bases and J 9 bases; bases outside gene matches: 13. This CDR3 is built from 15 residues. Germline V gene sequence: CDR1 MNHEY, CDR2 SVGEGT. CDR3 in DNA: TGTGCCAGCAGTATCTACCGACAGGGTTCGGGTGAGCAGTTCTTC. It encodes CASSIYRQGSGEQFF.

The sample holds many counts of this clonotype. The CDR3 DNA sequence: TGTGCCAGCAGTGACCAGACAGGTCTCTTCAATCAGCCCCAGCATTTT. Amino acid sequence: CASSDQTGLFNQPQHF. The genes are TRBV6-1 and TRBJ1-5, with D maybe TRBD1 (6 bases). In germline, CDR1 is MNHNS, CDR2 SASEGT. V dropped 3 bases and J dropped 3 bases, with 15 bases sitting between them. The CDR3 runs to 16 residues.

This clonotype was counted at least ten times. The chain has TRBV7-9 and TRBJ1-1; D gene unclear. Germline CDR1 SEHNR, CDR2 FQNEAQ (reference sequence). Trimming pared 3 bases from V and 8 bases from J, leaving 10 bases between. The length of the CDR3 is 12 residues. The DNA for the CDR3 is TGTGCCAGCAGCTTTGGTCCATACGAAGCTTTCTTT. This gives the protein CASSFGPYEAFF.

In this sample, this clonotype turned up many times. The rearrangement joins TRBV6-6 to TRBJ2-3, with 8 bases fitting TRBD1. The junction had 7 bases not matched to a gene; V was cut back by 0 bases and J by 2 bases. This CDR3 contains 17 residues. CDR1 MNHNY and CDR2 SVGAGI come from the germline V gene (reference sequence). CDR3 DNA sequence: TGTGCCAGCAGTTACTCAGGTCCGACAGGGGACACAGATACGCAGTATTTT. Translation gives CASSYSGPTGDTDTQYF.

The chain couples TRBV18 to TRBJ1-5; possible D gene TRBD1, 5 bases. CDR3 size: 14 residues. The germline V and J ends were trimmed by 3 bases and 3 bases, with 9 bases remaining between them. The germline V gene has CDR1 KGHSH and CDR2 LQKENI. This chain's CDR3 is CASSPQQDNQPQHF. The CDR3 coding sequence is TGTGCCAGCTCACCCCAACAGGACAATCAGCCCCAGCATTTT.

The chain recombines TRBV6-5 with TRBJ2-2, with 8 bases identical to TRBD1. J lost 4 bases, V lost 6 bases, and 7 bases had no gene match. From germline, CDR1 is MNHEY and CDR2 SVGAGI. The CDR3 consists of 15 residues. The CDR3 coding sequence is TGTGCCAGCAGCCGACAGGGGTCGGGCACCGGGGAGCTGTTTTTT. This encodes CASSRQGSGTGELFF.

This clonotype was detected many times. V is TRBV27 and J is TRBJ2-7; D is ambiguous. CDR3 length: 11 amino acids. The germline CDR1 and CDR2 sequences are MNHEY and SMNVEV (reference sequence). V lost 4 bases and J 3 bases, leaving 4 bases between the germline ends. The CDR3 DNA is TGTGCCAGCAGTTCCCTCTACGAGCAGTACTTC. Residues: CASSSLYEQYF.

This clonotype has a count of ten or more. This chain joins TRBV5-4 and TRBJ1-1, with 7 bases lining up with TRBD1. The CDR3 has 15 amino acids. V shed 2 bases, J shed 3 bases, and the junction held 7 bases outside the gene matches. CDR1 is SGHNT, CDR2 YYREEE, per germline (reference sequence). The CDR3 DNA is TGTGCCAGCAGCTTTACAGGGGTAGGTTACACTGAAGCTTTCTTT. Its translation: CASSFTGVGYTEAFF.

This rearrangement joins TRBV6-6 to TRBJ1-5, with D tentatively TRBD1 (5 bases). Between the trimmed V and J ends, which lost 6 bases and 2 bases, there was a span of 14 bases. CDR1 is MNHNY and CDR2 is SVGAGI in the germline V gene (reference sequence). The CDR3 runs 15 residues. The CDR3 here is CASRYTGSGNQPQHF. In DNA, the CDR3 is TGTGCCAGCAGATACACAGGTTCAGGCAATCAGCCCCAGCATTTT.

This clonotype was found many times. This chain uses TRBV9 with TRBJ2-5, with no clear D. Germline V gene lookup returns CDR1 SGDLS and CDR2 YYNGEE. The V end lost 0 bases, the J end lost 5 bases, and 11 bases lay between the germline ends. The CDR3 consists of 14 residues. The CDR3: CASSVGAGAETQYF. CDR3 DNA sequence: TGTGCCAGCAGCGTAGGGGCAGGTGCCGAGACCCAGTACTTC.

This clonotype was seen more than once but under ten times. This rearrangement joins TRBV7-2 to TRBJ2-7, with 7 bases identical to TRBD2. V trimming: 4 bases; J trimming: 4 bases; junction bases outside the gene matches: 4. The CDR3 has 13 amino acids. Germline V lookup: CDR1 SGHTA, CDR2 FQGNSA. CDR3 protein: CASSSGGGYEQYF. The CDR3 DNA reads as TGTGCCAGCAGCTCCGGCGGGGGATACGAGCAGTACTTC.

The chain has TRBV6-2 or TRBV6-3 and TRBJ2-7, with D unresolved. V lost 5 bases and J 4 bases, leaving 12 bases between the germline ends. The CDR3 is 13 residues long. CDR1 is MNHEY and CDR2 is SVGEGT in the germline V gene. CDR3 sequence: CASSPTVVYEQYF. Here the CDR3 DNA reads TGTGCCAGCAGTCCTACGGTCGTTTACGAGCAGTACTTC.

This chain joins TRBV11-1 and TRBJ2-1, with 15 bases identical to TRBD2. V shed 0 bases and J 6 bases; nucleotides not matched to a gene: 3. CDR1 and CDR2 (germline): SGHAT, FQDESV (reference sequence). This CDR3 is 17 amino acids long. DNA for the CDR3: TGTGCCAGCAGCTTAGCATCGGGACTAGCGGGGGGCAATGAGCAGTTCTTC. The encoded protein is CASSLASGLAGGNEQFF.

This clonotype was picked up a small number of times. One end of the junction varies from germline; a read error may be responsible. V gene TRBV7-2 combines with J gene TRBJ2-7, with D perhaps given as TRBD1 or TRBD2 (5 bases each). This CDR3 has 12 amino acids. CDR1 is SGHTA and CDR2 is FQGNSA in the germline V gene. The CDR3 here is CANSLVWGEQYF. CDR3 DNA: TGTGCCAACAGCTTGGTTTGGGGGGAGCAGTACTTC.

This clonotype was picked up a small number of times. The chain links TRBV2 to TRBJ2-5; D gene ambiguous. CDR3 length equals 12 residues. Germline V gives CDR1 SNHLY, CDR2 FYNNEI. V was clipped by 5 bases and J by 5 bases, with 9 bases between them. The CDR3 protein is CASSRALETQYF. For the CDR3, the DNA is TGTGCCAGCAGTCGAGCTCTTGAGACCCAGTACTTC.

This clonotype was seen more than once but under ten times. The V and J genes are TRBV7-9 and TRBJ2-3; 9 bases line up with TRBD2. The J segment lost 4 bases and the V segment lost 4 bases, leaving 9 bases of the junction unmatched. This CDR3 comprises 16 residues. The V gene's germline CDR1 is SEHNR and CDR2 FQNEAQ (reference sequence). The CDR3 reads CASSSGPAGGADTQYF. CDR3 in DNA: TGTGCCAGCAGCTCCGGTCCGGCGGGGGGGGCAGATACGCAGTATTTT.

This chain joins TRBV5-1 and TRBJ1-3; 7 positions agree with TRBD1. The CDR3 spans 15 residues. CDR1 is SGHRS and CDR2 is YFSETQ in the germline V gene. V dropped 4 bases and J dropped 0; count of bases not matched to a gene: 4. CDR3 residues: CASSKGDSSGNTIYF. The CDR3 DNA reads TGCGCCAGCAGCAAGGGGGACAGCTCTGGAAACACCATATATTTT.

This clonotype was recorded many times. CDR3: CASSYSGTVGEQFF. In DNA, the CDR3 is TGTGCCAGCAGTTACTCGGGGACCGTCGGTGAGCAGTTCTTC. This chain uses TRBV6-5 with TRBJ2-1; D is perhaps TRBD1 or TRBD2 (5 bases each). CDR3 length equals 14 residues. Germline V gene sequence: CDR1 MNHEY, CDR2 SVGAGI. The V gene lost 0 bases and the J gene lost 9 bases, with 12 bases spanning the gap.

The V gene is TRBV3-1, the J gene TRBJ2-7, with 8 bases aligning to TRBD2. The trim removed 1 base at V and 0 bases at J, leaving 5 bases unmatched. Germline V gene data show CDR1 as LGHDT and CDR2 as YNNKEL (reference sequence). CDR3 length: 16 residues. CDR3 bases: TGTGCCAGCAGCCAAGTATATAGCGGGGACTCCTACGAGCAGTACTTC. The encoded protein is CASSQVYSGDSYEQYF.

This clonotype was seen more than once but under ten times. J is TRBJ1-2 and V is TRBV6-2 or TRBV6-3; unclear D gene. V shed 7 bases and J shed 6 bases, with 12 bases lying between them. Germline CDR1 is MNHEY and CDR2 is SVGEGT. The CDR3 sequence is 12 residues long. The CDR3 here is CASMDRPDGYTF. The CDR3 region has the DNA TGTGCCAGCATGGATCGACCGGATGGCTACACCTTC.

This clonotype was recorded many times. J is TRBJ1-4 and V is TRBV7-9, with D perhaps TRBD1 (5 bases). Germline values: CDR1 SEHNR, CDR2 FQNEAQ (reference sequence). The CDR3 consists of 15 residues. V lost 5 bases, J lost 8 bases, and 18 bases lay in between. Here the CDR3 DNA reads TGTGCCAGCAGCGCGCAGACAGCCCGGGACGAAAAACTGTTTTTT. This gives the protein CASSAQTARDEKLFF.